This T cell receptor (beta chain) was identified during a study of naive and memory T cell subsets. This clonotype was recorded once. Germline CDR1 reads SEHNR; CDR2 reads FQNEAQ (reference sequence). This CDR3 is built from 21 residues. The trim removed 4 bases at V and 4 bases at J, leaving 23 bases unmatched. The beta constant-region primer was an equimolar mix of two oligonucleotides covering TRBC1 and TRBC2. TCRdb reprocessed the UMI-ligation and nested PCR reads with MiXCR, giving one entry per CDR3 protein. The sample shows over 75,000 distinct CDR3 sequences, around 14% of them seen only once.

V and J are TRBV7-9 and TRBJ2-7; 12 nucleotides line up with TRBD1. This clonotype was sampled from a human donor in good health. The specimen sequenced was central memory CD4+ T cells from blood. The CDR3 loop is CASSSGTGGAVKPDMPYEQYF. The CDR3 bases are TGTGCCAGCAGCTCCGGGACAGGGGGCGCGGTCAAACCCGACATGCCGTACGAGCAGTACTTC.